One and the same sample provided the 25 T cell receptor beta chains below, sequenced in a study of tumor-infiltrating lymphocytes in oesophageal squamous cell carcinoma. One entry per CDR3 protein, called by TCRdb with MiXCR from the PCR reads. Of fewer than 20,000 distinct CDR3 sequences listed, about 39% were seen once; the top ten hold 18%. The sequencing input was normal esophageal tissue next to the tumor. The receptor source for this set is a female donor with esophageal squamous cell carcinoma.

This clonotype has a handful of counts. The chain uses TRBV10-2 and TRBJ2-5, with 7 positions matching TRBD2. Gene TRBJ2-7 matches the end of the DNA better, so the J call may be wrong. Germline CDR1 WSHSY, CDR2 SAAADI. CDR3 length: 14 amino acids. CDR3 amino acids: CASSERTSLYEQYF. The CDR3 nucleotides are TGCGCCAGCAGTGAAAGGACTAGTCTGTACGAGCAGTACTTC.

There are a few counts of this clonotype. This chain connects TRBV20-1 to TRBJ2-5; tentatively, D is TRBD2 (6 bases). Trimming cost V 1 base and J 5 bases, with 11 bases left between them. CDR1 is DFQATT and CDR2 is SNEGSKA in the germline V gene (reference sequence). The CDR3 consists of 13 residues. DNA for the CDR3: TGCAGTGCTAGAGGGGAGGCGGGGGAGACCCAGTACTTC. Translation gives CSARGEAGETQYF.

In its sample, this clonotype is medium-sized (0.01 to 0.1%). This chain uses TRBV28 with TRBJ2-3; 9 bases agree with TRBD2. CDR3 length: 17 residues. V shed 0 bases, J shed 1 base, and the junction held 5 bases outside the gene matches. Germline V CDR1 and CDR2: MDHEN, SYDVKM. The CDR3 DNA is TGTGCCAGCAGTTTATGGGCTAGCGGGGATGGCACAGATACGCAGTATTTT. Translated: CASSLWASGDGTDTQYF.

This clonotype was found many times. V gene TRBV6-1 combines with J gene TRBJ1-1, with D possibly being TRBD1 (5 bases). In germline, CDR1 is MNHNS, CDR2 SASEGT. V was cut by 5 bases and J by 3 bases, with 13 bases left in between. CDR3 length: 14 amino acids. The chain's CDR3 is CASSLAGPYTEAFF. CDR3 in DNA: TGTGCCAGCAGTTTGGCGGGACCTTACACTGAAGCTTTCTTT.

This chain uses TRBV6-1 with TRBJ1-4; 7 nucleotides match TRBD1. The CDR3 has 14 residues. The germline CDR1 and CDR2 sequences are MNHNS and SASEGT. V dropped 2 bases and J dropped 8; count of bases not matched to a gene: 5. CDR3 coding DNA: TGTGCCAGCAGTGAAAGCCAGGGACAGGAAAAACTGTTTTTT. This sequence encodes CASSESQGQEKLFF.

By share, this clonotype ranks as medium-sized (0.01 to 0.1%). The chain combines TRBV6-1 with TRBJ2-7; tentative D call: TRBD1 (5 bases). Trimming took 2 bases from V and 1 from J, leaving 9 bases between them. The CDR3 length is 14 residues. Germline assignment: CDR1 MNHNS and CDR2 SASEGT. DNA for the CDR3: TGTGCCAGCAGTGAAACAGGTGAGTCCTACGAGCAGTACTTC. It specifies CASSETGESYEQYF.

In regard to this clonotype: Sequence at one end of the junction differs from germline and may be a read error. The chain combines TRBV10-2 with TRBJ2-5, with unresolved D. The CDR3 spans 11 residues. Germline values: CDR1 WSHSY, CDR2 SAAADI. The CDR3 loop is CASRTQGTQYF. CDR3 DNA sequence: TGCGCCAGCAGAACACAAGGGACCCAGTACTTC.

This clonotype was recorded a few times. Being one base from a much bigger clone, this may be a read error. This chain links TRBV7-2 with TRBJ2-7, with 10 bases that match TRBD2. After removal of 1 base from V and 7 bases from J, the junction contained 13 bases not matched to a gene. The germline V gene encodes CDR1 SGHTA and CDR2 FQGNSA. This CDR3 is built from 17 residues. The CDR3 region is CASSLDGASGSISEQYF. The CDR3 nucleotides are TGTGCCAGCAGCTTAGACGGTGCTAGCGGGAGTATAAGTGAGCAGTACTTC.

The J gene is TRBJ2-7, the V gene TRBV7-2; tentatively, D is TRBD1 or TRBD2 (6 bases each). The J call is in doubt because the DNA end fits TRBJ2-5 better. Germline CDR1 reads SGHTA; CDR2 reads FQGNSA. CDR3 length equals 15 residues. The CDR3 DNA is TGTGCCAGCACCGAGGGGGGATCAGATCAAGAGACCCAGTACTTC. Its protein product is CASTEGGSDQETQYF.

V gene TRBV7-9 combines with J gene TRBJ2-1, with 7 nucleotides matching TRBD1. The CDR3 extends over 15 amino acids. The germline V gene encodes CDR1 SEHNR and CDR2 FQNEAQ (reference sequence). With 5 bases clipped from V and 3 bases from J, the junction kept 7 bases outside the gene matches. The CDR3 DNA is TGTGCCAGCAGCCAGGGGACAGCGAACTACAATGAGCAGTTCTTC. It is translated as CASSQGTANYNEQFF.

Points on this clonotype: A single base separates this from a much larger clone, so it may be a read error. The chain combines TRBV5-5 with TRBJ1-1, with D perhaps matching TRBD2 (6 bases). The assigned J gene may be wrong: the sequence end matches TRBJ2-7 better. The CDR3 length is 11 residues. Germline CDR1 SGHKS, CDR2 YYEKEE (reference sequence). In DNA form, the CDR3 reads TGTGCCAGCTTGGACTACAATAAGCAGTACTTC. Translating it yields CASLDYNKQYF.

This rearrangement joins TRBV6-6 to TRBJ2-3; 11 nucleotides agree with TRBD2. CDR1 is MNHNY, CDR2 SVGAGI, per germline (reference sequence). J gave up 0 bases and V 0 bases, and 8 bases lay outside the gene matches. The CDR3 runs to 19 residues. CDR3 coding DNA: TGTGCCAGCAGTTACTCAGGGACTAGCGGCCCCACTAGCACAGATACGCAGTATTTT. It codes for CASSYSGTSGPTSTDTQYF.

The chain links TRBV7-6 to TRBJ2-5; 13 bases line up with TRBD2. The CDR3 is 15 residues long. The trim removed 5 bases at V and 7 bases at J, leaving 7 bases unmatched. Looked up from germline, CDR1 is SGHVS and CDR2 is FNYEAQ. The CDR3 protein is CASSKTSGGPWTQYF. CDR3 bases: TGTGCCAGCAGCAAGACTAGCGGGGGGCCCTGGACCCAGTACTTC.

There are a few counts of this clonotype. With a much larger clone just one base away, this may be a read error. The rearrangement joins TRBV11-2 to TRBJ2-3; D may be TRBD2 (5 bases). The germline V gene encodes CDR1 SGHAT and CDR2 FQNNGV. The length of the CDR3 is 15 residues. V lost 5 bases, J lost 14 bases, and 26 bases lay in between. The CDR3 DNA reads TGTGCCAGCAGCGGCAGAAGGGCGGGCACCGGGGAGCTGTATTTT. Protein sequence: CASSGRRAGTGELYF.

The chain links TRBV7-3 to TRBJ2-1; D may be TRBD1 or TRBD2 (5 bases each). Judging by the DNA end, TRBJ2-7 fits better; the J call may be wrong. Per the germline V gene, CDR1 is SGHTA and CDR2 is FQGTGA. The CDR3 runs 16 residues. CDR3 sequence reads: CASSPRDGSSYNEQYF. CDR3 sequence (DNA): TGTGCCAGCAGCCCCCGGGACGGAAGCTCCTACAATGAGCAGTACTTC.

This clonotype was seen a handful of times. The rearrangement joins TRBV7-4 to TRBJ2-2, with 14 bases identical to TRBD2. The CDR3 length is 19 residues. From germline, CDR1 is SGHVT and CDR2 SQSDAQ. V lost 5 bases to trimming and J lost 0 bases; unmatched junction nucleotides: 8. DNA for the CDR3: TGTGCCAGCAGCCCGGGACTAGCGGGGGCCCACCCGAACACCGGGGAGCTGTTTTTT. This gives the protein CASSPGLAGAHPNTGELFF.

V gene TRBV7-6 combines with J gene TRBJ2-5, with 9 bases aligning to TRBD1. The DNA end is more similar to TRBJ2-1, so the J call may be wrong. Germline V gene lookup returns CDR1 SGHVS and CDR2 FNYEAQ. The CDR3 covers 14 residues. In DNA form, the CDR3 reads TGTGCCAGCAGCTTGGGGACAGGGATCCATGAGCAGTTCTTC. This codes for CASSLGTGIHEQFF.

The sample holds a few counts of this clonotype. The gene calls are TRBV27 and TRBJ2-1; no clear D gene. Trimming removed 2 bases from V and 8 bases from J, with 4 bases in between. The CDR3 consists of 11 residues. Germline V gives CDR1 MNHEY, CDR2 SMNVEV (reference sequence). CDR3 DNA: TGTGCCAGCAGTTTAGGGTATGAGCAGTTCTTC. Residues: CASSLGYEQFF.

This chain links TRBV7-9 with TRBJ2-3, with a tentative D call TRBD2 (5 bases). The CDR3 sequence is 13 residues long. From germline, CDR1 is SEHNR and CDR2 FQNEAQ (reference sequence). Deletions cut 6 bases from V and 1 base from J, with 8 bases between. The CDR3 reads CASRALGTDTQYF. CDR3 DNA: TGTGCCAGCAGGGCACTAGGCACAGATACGCAGTATTTT. The whole variable domain, filled in from reference TRBV7-9 and TRBJ2-3, reads DTGVSQNPRHKITKRGQNVTFRCDPISEHNRLYWYRQTLGQGPEFLTYFQNEAQLEKSRLLSDRFSAERPKGSFSTLEIQRTEQGDSAMYLCASRALGTDTQYFGPGTRLTVL.

This clonotype was counted ten times or more. The chain carries TRBV6-1 and TRBJ2-1; TRBD1 might be the D (5 bases). This CDR3 has 15 residues. V shed 6 bases and J shed 6 bases, with 18 bases lying between them. Germline loops: CDR1 MNHNS, CDR2 SASEGT. CDR3 sequence (DNA): TGTGCCAGCAGAGGATTCAGGGTTGGCGTCAATGAGCAGTTCTTC. Protein sequence: CASRGFRVGVNEQFF.

Within the sample, this clonotype is medium-sized. The V and J genes are TRBV6-6 and TRBJ1-1, with D tentatively TRBD1 (5 bases). The V end was cut by 0 bases, the J end by 9 bases, with 11 bases between. CDR1 and CDR2 (germline): MNHNY, SVGAGI (reference sequence). The CDR3 consists of 13 residues. CDR3 region: CASSYSIADKAFF. CDR3 coding DNA: TGTGCCAGCAGTTACTCGATTGCGGACAAAGCTTTCTTT.

This clonotype is medium-sized in the sample. The rearrangement joins TRBV12-3 or TRBV12-4 to TRBJ1-2, with D maybe TRBD1 (5 bases). The CDR3 loop spans 14 amino acids. Trimming shortened V by 2 bases and J by 1 base, and 8 bases separated the two germline ends. CDR3 sequence reads: CASSLSGHNYGYTF. The CDR3 DNA sequence: TGTGCCAGCAGTTTATCAGGGCATAACTATGGCTACACCTTC.

This rearrangement joins TRBV7-8 to TRBJ2-3, with no clear D. CDR1 is SGHVS and CDR2 is FQNEAQ in the germline V gene. The CDR3 sequence is 15 residues long. V was trimmed by 1 base and J by 4 bases, leaving 12 bases between them. The DNA of the CDR3 is TGTGCCAGCAGCTTAGTTGGCTCTATTTCAGATACGCAGTATTTT. Translated, it gives CASSLVGSISDTQYF. The full variable domain, its missing parts supplied by reference TRBV7-8 and TRBJ2-3, is GAGVSQSPRYKVAKRGQDVALRCDPISGHVSLFWYQQALGQGPEFLTYFQNEAQLDKSGLPSDRFFAERPEGSVSTLKIQRTQQEDSAVYLCASSLVGSISDTQYFGPGTRLTVL.

This clonotype was observed many times. The chain recombines TRBV6-1 with TRBJ1-2; TRBD1 is a possible D gene (6 bases). The ends were cut back, 7 bases at V and 5 bases at J, with 11 bases in the middle. The CDR3 contains 12 residues. Germline V gene sequence: CDR1 MNHNS, CDR2 SASEGT. The CDR3 protein is CASTLGAYGYTF. The DNA of the CDR3 is TGTGCCAGCACCCTGGGGGCTTATGGCTACACCTTC.

The chain combines TRBV7-3 with TRBJ2-7; tentatively, D is TRBD2 (5 bases). TRBJ2-1 explains the end of the DNA better; the J call may be wrong. CDR1 is SGHTA, CDR2 FQGTGA, per germline. The CDR3 is made up of 18 amino acids. CDR3: CASSLKGDRLANINEQFF. The DNA for the CDR3 is TGTGCCAGCAGCTTAAAAGGTGATAGGCTAGCTAACATTAATGAGCAGTTCTTC.